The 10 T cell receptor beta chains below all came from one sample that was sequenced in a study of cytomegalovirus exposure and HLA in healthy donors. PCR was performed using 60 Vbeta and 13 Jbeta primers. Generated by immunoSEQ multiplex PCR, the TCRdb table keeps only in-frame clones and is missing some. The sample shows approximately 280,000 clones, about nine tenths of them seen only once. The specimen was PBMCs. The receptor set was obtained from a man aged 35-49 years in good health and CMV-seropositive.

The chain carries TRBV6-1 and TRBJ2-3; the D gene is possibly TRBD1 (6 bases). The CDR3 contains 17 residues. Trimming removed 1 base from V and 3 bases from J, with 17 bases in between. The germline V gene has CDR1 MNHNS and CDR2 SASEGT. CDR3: CASSEGGRAGATDTQYF. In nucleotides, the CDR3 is TGTGCCAGCAGTGAAGGGGGGCGGGCAGGGGCGACAGATACGCAGTATTTT.

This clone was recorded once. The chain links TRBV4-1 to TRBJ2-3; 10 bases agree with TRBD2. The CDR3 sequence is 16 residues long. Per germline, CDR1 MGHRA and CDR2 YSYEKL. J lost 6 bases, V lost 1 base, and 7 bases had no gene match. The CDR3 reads CASSQVSGRKVDTQYF. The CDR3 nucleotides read TGCGCCAGCAGCCAAGTTAGCGGGAGGAAAGTCGATACGCAGTATTTT.

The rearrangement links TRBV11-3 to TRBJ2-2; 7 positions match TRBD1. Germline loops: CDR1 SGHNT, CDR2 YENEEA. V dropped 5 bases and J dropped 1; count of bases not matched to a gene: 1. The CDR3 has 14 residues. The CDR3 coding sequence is TGTGCCAGCAGCGGGACAGAGAACACCGGGGAGCTGTTTTTT. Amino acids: CASSGTENTGELFF.

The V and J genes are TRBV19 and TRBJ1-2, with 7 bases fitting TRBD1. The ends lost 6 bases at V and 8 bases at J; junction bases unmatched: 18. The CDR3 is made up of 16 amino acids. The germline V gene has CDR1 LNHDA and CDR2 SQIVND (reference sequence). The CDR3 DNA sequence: TGTGCCAGTAGGAGTCCGGGACAGCTCCTCCCCGGAGGCTACACCTTC. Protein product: CASRSPGQLLPGGYTF.

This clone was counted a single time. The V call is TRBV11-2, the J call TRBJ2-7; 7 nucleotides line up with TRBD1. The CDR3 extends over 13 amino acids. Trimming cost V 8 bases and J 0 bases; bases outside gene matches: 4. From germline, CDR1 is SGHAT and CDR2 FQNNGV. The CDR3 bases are TGTGCCAGCGGACAGGCCGGCTCCTACGAGCAGTACTTC. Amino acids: CASGQAGSYEQYF.

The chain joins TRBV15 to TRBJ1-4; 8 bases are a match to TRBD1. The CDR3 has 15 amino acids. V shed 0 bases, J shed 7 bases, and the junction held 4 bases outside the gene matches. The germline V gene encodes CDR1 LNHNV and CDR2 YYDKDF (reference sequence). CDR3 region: CATSRDRQGSEKLFF. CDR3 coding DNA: TGTGCCACCAGCAGAGATAGACAGGGGAGTGAAAAACTGTTTTTT.

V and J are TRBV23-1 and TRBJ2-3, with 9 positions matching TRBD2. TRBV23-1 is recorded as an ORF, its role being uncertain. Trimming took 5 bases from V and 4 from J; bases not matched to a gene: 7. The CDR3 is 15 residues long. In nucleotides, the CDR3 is TGCGCCAGCAGTAAGACTAGCGGCGAGGCAGATACGCAGTATTTT. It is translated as CASSKTSGEADTQYF.

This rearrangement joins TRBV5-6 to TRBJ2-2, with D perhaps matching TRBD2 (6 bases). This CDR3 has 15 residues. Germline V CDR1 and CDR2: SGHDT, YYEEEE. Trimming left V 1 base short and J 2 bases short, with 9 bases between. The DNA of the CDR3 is TGTGCCAGCAGCTTGACTAGCTCAAACACCGGGGAGCTGTTTTTT. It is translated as CASSLTSSNTGELFF. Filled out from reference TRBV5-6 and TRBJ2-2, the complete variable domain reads DAGVTQSPTHLIKTRGQQVTLRCSPKSGHDTVSWYQQALGQGPQFIFQYYEEEERQRGNFPDRFSGHQFPNYSSELNVNALLLGDSALYLCASSLTSSNTGELFFGEGSRLTVL.

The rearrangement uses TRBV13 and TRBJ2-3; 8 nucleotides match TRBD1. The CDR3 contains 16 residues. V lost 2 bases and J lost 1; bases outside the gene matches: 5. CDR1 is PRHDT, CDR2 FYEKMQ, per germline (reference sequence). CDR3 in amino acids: CASSLRAGGGTDTQYF. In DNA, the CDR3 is TGTGCCAGCAGCTTACGGGCAGGGGGCGGCACAGATACGCAGTATTTT.

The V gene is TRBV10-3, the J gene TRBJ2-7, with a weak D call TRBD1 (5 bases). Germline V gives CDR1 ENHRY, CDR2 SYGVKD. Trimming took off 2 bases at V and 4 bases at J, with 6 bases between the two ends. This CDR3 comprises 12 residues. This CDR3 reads CAISEGAYEQYF. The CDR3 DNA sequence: TGTGCCATCAGTGAGGGGGCATACGAGCAGTACTTC.